What follows are 5 T cell receptor beta chains derived from one specimen sequenced in a study of T cells after yellow fever vaccination. TCRdb used MiXCR to reprocess the 5' RACE reads, holding one entry per CDR3 protein. In the table there are some 600,000 distinct CDR3 sequences, roughly an eighth of which are singletons. Sequenced material: PBMCs, taken on the day of the yellow fever booster vaccination. These TCRs come from a man aged 30 to 39 who received the YFV17D yellow fever vaccine.

This clonotype was recorded a few times. The rearrangement joins TRBV20-1 to TRBJ1-6; no clear D gene. Trimming took off 4 bases at V and 6 bases at J, with 10 bases between the two ends. The CDR3 extends over 13 amino acids. Germline V lookup: CDR1 DFQATT, CDR2 SNEGSKA (reference sequence). The DNA of the CDR3 is TGCAGTGCTACCAGAACGGCTAATTCACCCCTCCACTTT. Its protein is CSATRTANSPLHF.

The chain links TRBV7-2 to TRBJ2-3; 13 bases are shared with TRBD2. The CDR3 consists of 17 residues. Germline-derived CDR1 and CDR2 are SGHTA and FQGNSA. Unmatched junction bases numbered 5, after V lost 1 base and J lost 4 bases. The CDR3 DNA sequence: TGTGCCAGCAGCTTAGGGACTAGCGGGAGAGGGGCAGATACGCAGTATTTT. As protein: CASSLGTSGRGADTQYF. The variable domain in full, completed from reference TRBV7-2 and TRBJ2-3, reads GAGVSQSPSNKVTEKGKDVELRCDPISGHTALYWYRQSLGQGLEFLIYFQGNSAPDKSGLPSDRFSAERTGGSVSTLTIQRTQQEDSAVYLCASSLGTSGRGADTQYFGPGTRLTVL.

This clonotype was detected many times. The chain carries TRBV7-9 and TRBJ1-1, with D uncertain. The CDR3 contains 14 residues. CDR1 and CDR2 (germline): SEHNR, FQNEAQ (reference sequence). V lost 4 bases and J lost 1, with 10 bases in between. CDR3 DNA: TGTGCCAGCAGCTCCCGGGCTGGGAACACTGAAGCTTTCTTT. Protein: CASSSRAGNTEAFF.

This clonotype has more than one count but fewer than ten. The CDR3 nucleotides read TGTGCCAGCAGTCGTGACAGGGGCGCCTGGGGTACGCAGTATTTT. Its translation: CASSRDRGAWGTQYF. This chain links TRBV27 with TRBJ2-3; 8 bases line up with TRBD1. The CDR3 extends over 15 amino acids. Germline V gene lookup returns CDR1 MNHEY and CDR2 SMNVEV (reference sequence). Trimming took 5 bases from V and 8 from J; bases not matched to a gene: 12.

Only a few counts were recorded for this clonotype. The chain joins TRBV12-3 or TRBV12-4 to TRBJ1-3; no clear D gene. This CDR3 region has 15 residues. Trimming took 3 bases from V and 0 from J, leaving 9 bases between them. The CDR3 DNA follows: TGTGCCAGCAGTTTCCTACGTGACTCTGGAAACACCATATATTTT. Encoded protein: CASSFLRDSGNTIYF.